This T cell receptor beta chain is from a study of cytotoxic CD8 clonotypes in ibrutinib-treated CLL. Findings of the study overall: Progressing patients had sampling times that differed from those of sustained-remission patients. Whereas clonality rose at ibrutinib response, it declined toward baseline at progression.

Notes on this clone: Its target is unknown.

Measured with immunoSEQ multiplex PCR; TCRdb has only the in-frame clones, and not every one. Among roughly 220,000 clones, 70% were seen once, and the ten largest hold more than 4.5%. The CDR3 has 13 amino acids. The V end was cut by 1 base, the J end by 4 bases, with 7 bases between. Germline V gene lookup returns CDR1 GTSNPN and CDR2 SVGIG (reference sequence). The chain combines TRBV30 with TRBJ1-4, with D possibly matching TRBD1 (6 bases). This receptor was taken from a human donor with chronic lymphocytic leukemia. Here the sequenced sample was PBMCs, taken after 12 months of ibrutinib treatment. The CDR3: CAWSGGRNEKLFF. The CDR3 region has the DNA TGTGCCTGGAGTGGGGGGCGTAATGAAAAACTGTTTTTT.